One and the same sample provided the 3 T cell receptor beta chains below, sequenced in a study of blood T cell repertoires in COVID-19. The assay was immunoSEQ multiplex PCR, and TCRdb's table has in-frame clones only and misses some. The sample records under 350,000 clones, more than 85% being singletons. Sample: peripheral blood. All receptors derive from a man younger than 35 with active or convalescent COVID-19.

The rearrangement uses TRBV19 and TRBJ1-1; D ambiguous. Germline assignment: CDR1 LNHDA and CDR2 SQIVND (reference sequence). V gave up 9 bases and J gave up 1 base, with 3 bases separating them. The CDR3 runs to 10 residues. The chain's CDR3 is CASGNTEAFF. The CDR3 DNA follows: TGTGCCAGCGGGAACACTGAAGCTTTCTTT.

This chain connects TRBV3-1 (or the pseudogene TRBV3-2) to TRBJ1-1; D not certain. The CDR3 loop spans 13 amino acids. The V end was cut by 1 base, the J end by 11 bases, with 14 bases between. The germline V gene encodes CDR1 LGHDT and CDR2 YNNKEL (reference sequence). The CDR3 region has the DNA TGTGCCAGCAGCCAAGTGGCTAGAGGAGACGCTTTCTTT. Translated, it gives CASSQVARGDAFF.

V gene TRBV28 combines with J gene TRBJ1-2, with D uncertain. Germline CDR1 MDHEN, CDR2 SYDVKM. Between the trimmed V and J ends, which lost 2 bases and 6 bases, there was a span of 7 bases. CDR3 size: 12 residues. In DNA form, the CDR3 reads TGTGCCAGCAGTTTAAGGGAGCATGGCTACACCTTC. It encodes CASSLREHGYTF.